This T cell receptor (beta chain) originates from a study of blood T cell repertoires in COVID-19. About the study: Acute-phase and convalescent COVID-19 samples originated in the United States, Italy and Spain. From T cells, B-cell-depleted T cells, or PBMCs came the material, which was cDNA or gDNA.

V gave up 11 bases and J gave up 2 bases; unmatched junction bases: 4. This CDR3 is built from 12 residues. The germline CDR1 and CDR2 sequences are MNHEY and SMNVEV (reference sequence). Some clones are missing from TCRdb's copy, which holds only in-frame ones; the method was immunoSEQ multiplex PCR. Of over 250,000 clones listed, about 85% were seen once; the top ten hold more than 10%. This rearrangement joins TRBV27 to TRBJ2-5; TRBD1 matches at 8 bases. The sequence was obtained from a human donor in a cohort sampled during active COVID-19. The material sequenced was peripheral blood. The CDR3 region has the DNA TGTGCCTCTAGGACAGGGCAAGAGACCCAGTACTTC. This sequence encodes CASRTGQETQYF.